This T cell receptor (beta chain) was sequenced in a study of response to subunit inactivated influenza vaccine. Study results and caveats: Authors suggested seasonal influenza vaccinations each recruit few new T cells.

Each CDR3 protein is one row after TCRdb ran MiXCR on the RT-PCR reads. Of about 780,000 distinct CDR3 sequences listed, around a sixth were seen once; the top ten hold around 9.9%. Germline CDR1 KGHDR, CDR2 SFDVKD. The V end was cut by 0 bases, the J end by 2 bases, with 11 bases between. CDR3 length: 16 amino acids. Regarding this clonotype: Antigen specificity is unknown.

Sequencing was performed on PBMCs from blood, taken about 5 days after vaccination. The J gene is TRBJ2-3, the V gene TRBV24-1, with a weak D call TRBD2 (7 bases). The TCR was taken from a man in his fifties who received an inactivated influenza vaccine. The CDR3: CATSDLGGAATDTQYF. Here the CDR3 DNA reads TGTGCCACCAGTGATTTGGGGGGGGCCGCCACAGATACGCAGTATTTT.